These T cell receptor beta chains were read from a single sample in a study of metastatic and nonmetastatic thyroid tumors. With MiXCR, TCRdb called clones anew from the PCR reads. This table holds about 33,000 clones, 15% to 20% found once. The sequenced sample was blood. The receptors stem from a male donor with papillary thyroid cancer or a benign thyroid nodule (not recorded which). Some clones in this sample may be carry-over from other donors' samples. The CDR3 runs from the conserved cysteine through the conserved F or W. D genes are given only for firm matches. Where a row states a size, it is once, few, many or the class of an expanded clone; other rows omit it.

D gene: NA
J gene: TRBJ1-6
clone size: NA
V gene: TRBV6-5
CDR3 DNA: TGTGCCAGCAGTTACTCGAGGAACTATTCACCCCTCCACTTT
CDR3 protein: CASSYSRNYSPLHF

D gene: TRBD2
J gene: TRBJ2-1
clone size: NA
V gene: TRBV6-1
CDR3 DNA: TGTGCCAGCAGTCGATCTAGCGGGACCTACAATGAGCAGTTCTTC
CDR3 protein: CASSRSSGTYNEQFF

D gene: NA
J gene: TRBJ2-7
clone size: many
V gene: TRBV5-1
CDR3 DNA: TGCGCCAGCAGCTTCCATCAGGGAACCTACGAGCAGTACTTC
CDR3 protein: CASSFHQGTYEQYF

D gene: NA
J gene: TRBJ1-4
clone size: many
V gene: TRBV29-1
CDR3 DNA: TGCAGCGTTACGAGGTACAGGGACGGGGATGAAAAACTGTTTTTT
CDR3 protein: CSVTRYRDGDEKLFF

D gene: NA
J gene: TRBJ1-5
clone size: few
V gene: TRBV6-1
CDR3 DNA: TGTGCCAGCAGAGAATTACAGGTAAGCAGGAGCAATCAGCCCCAGCATTTT
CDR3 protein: CASRELQVSRSNQPQHF

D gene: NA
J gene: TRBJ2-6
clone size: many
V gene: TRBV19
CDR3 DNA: TGTGCCAGTAGGACGGGGGCCTCTGGGGCCAACGTCCTGACTTTC
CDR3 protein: CASRTGASGANVLTF

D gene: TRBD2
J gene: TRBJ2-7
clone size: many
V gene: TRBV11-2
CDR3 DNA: TGTGCCAGCAGCTCGACTAGCGGGAGTAATAAGCAGTACTTC
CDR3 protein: CASSSTSGSNKQYF

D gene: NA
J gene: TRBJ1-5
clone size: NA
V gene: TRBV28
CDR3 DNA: TGTGCCAGCAGTTTGACACAGGCGCCTCCAGCTCAGCCCCAGCATTTT
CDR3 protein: CASSLTQAPPAQPQHF

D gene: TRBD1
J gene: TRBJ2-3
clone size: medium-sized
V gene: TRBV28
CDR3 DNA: TGTGCCAGCAGTCCCTCCGGGACAGGGGACACAGATACGCAGTATTTT
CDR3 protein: CASSPSGTGDTDTQYF

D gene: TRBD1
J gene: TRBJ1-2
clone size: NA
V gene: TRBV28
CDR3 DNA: TGTGCCAGCAGTTTCAATTGGGGACAGGGACGCGGCTACACCTTC
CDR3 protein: CASSFNWGQGRGYTF

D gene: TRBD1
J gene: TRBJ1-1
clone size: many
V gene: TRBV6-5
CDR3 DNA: TGTGCCAGCAGTTACCGAGGGACAGGGGCTGAAGCTTTCTTT
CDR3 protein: CASSYRGTGAEAFF

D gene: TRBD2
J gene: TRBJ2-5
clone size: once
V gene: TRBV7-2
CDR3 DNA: TGTGCCAGCAGCCTGACAGCGCGGGAGGAAAAGACCCAGTACTTC
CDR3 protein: CASSLTAREEKTQYF